Sequencing of this T cell receptor (beta chain) was carried out in a study of shared clonotypes between healthy human individuals. V lost 4 bases, J lost 6 bases, and 9 bases stayed unmatched. CDR1 KGHSH and CDR2 LQKENI come from the germline V gene. This CDR3 region has 16 residues. Unsorted samples drew genomic DNA from 90 million or so PBMCs. TCRdb keeps only in-frame clones here, not all; method: immunoSEQ multiplex PCR. The sample comprises a few hundred thousand clones, 70% to 85% of which are singletons, and approximately 12% rests with the top ten. The gene calls are TRBV18 and TRBJ2-7; 13 nucleotides match TRBD2. The receptor was derived from a woman aged 40 to 50 in good health. Some clones in this sample may be carry-over from other donors' samples. Sequencing used PBMCs. Written as DNA, the CDR3 is TGTGCCAGCTCACGAACCGGGACTAGCGGGGCCATCGAGCAGTACTTC. Protein: CASSRTGTSGAIEQYF.